The rows below give T cell receptor beta chains drawn from one sample of a study of cytomegalovirus exposure and HLA in healthy donors. Clones were sequenced by immunoSEQ multiplex PCR, and TCRdb holds only the in-frame ones, with some missing. This sample has around 200,000 clones, with 75% to 85% found just once. The sample taken for sequencing was PBMCs. The receptor source for this set is a woman between 45 and 65 years old in good health and CMV-seronegative. The CDR3 runs from the conserved cysteine through the conserved F or W. Fields, in order: clone size, D gene, J gene, V gene, CDR3 protein, CDR3 DNA. D genes are given only for firm matches. Clone size, where shown, is once, few, many, or a class for clones that have expanded.

clone size: -; D gene: TRBD1; J gene: TRBJ1-3; V gene: TRBV28; CDR3 protein: CASSSGTGVGDTIYF; CDR3 DNA: TGTGCCAGCAGTTCAGGGACAGGGGTAGGAGACACCATATATTTT
clone size: -; D gene: -; J gene: TRBJ2-6; V gene: TRBV19; CDR3 protein: CASEHTGANVLTF; CDR3 DNA: TGTGCCAGCGAACACACTGGGGCCAACGTCCTGACTTTC
clone size: -; D gene: -; J gene: TRBJ2-5; V gene: TRBV28; CDR3 protein: CASSFPRGSGETQYF; CDR3 DNA: TGTGCCAGCAGTTTCCCGAGGGGGAGTGGAGAGACCCAGTACTTC
clone size: -; D gene: TRBD1; J gene: TRBJ2-3; V gene: TRBV10-1; CDR3 protein: CASSESKQGVSTDTQYF; CDR3 DNA: TGCGCCAGCAGTGAGTCGAAACAGGGGGTTAGCACAGATACGCAGTATTTT
clone size: once; D gene: -; J gene: TRBJ1-5; V gene: TRBV4-3; CDR3 protein: CASSQDRSTLSQPQHF; CDR3 DNA: TGCGCCAGCAGCCAAGATAGGAGCACACTAAGCCAGCCCCAGCATTTT
clone size: -; D gene: TRBD1; J gene: TRBJ1-3; V gene: TRBV11-3; CDR3 protein: CASSPGQGPGNTIYF; CDR3 DNA: TGTGCCAGCAGCCCCGGACAGGGGCCAGGAAACACCATATATTTT
clone size: -; D gene: -; J gene: TRBJ2-5; V gene: TRBV15; CDR3 protein: CATSRVGPRETQYF; CDR3 DNA: TGTGCCACCAGCAGAGTAGGCCCGAGGGAGACCCAGTACTTC
clone size: -; D gene: -; J gene: TRBJ1-1; V gene: TRBV5-1; CDR3 protein: CASSLVPVASNTEAFF; CDR3 DNA: TGCGCCAGCAGCTTGGTGCCAGTAGCCTCGAACACTGAAGCTTTCTTT
clone size: -; D gene: -; J gene: TRBJ1-1; V gene: TRBV9; CDR3 protein: CASSVVGTTNTEAFF; CDR3 DNA: TGTGCCAGCAGCGTAGTGGGCACAACGAACACTGAAGCTTTCTTT
clone size: few; D gene: TRBD2; J gene: TRBJ2-4; V gene: TRBV13; CDR3 protein: CASSLAGGGANIQYF; CDR3 DNA: TGTGCCAGCAGCTTAGCTGGCGGGGGGGCTAACATTCAGTACTTC
clone size: -; D gene: TRBD2; J gene: TRBJ2-7; V gene: TRBV5-1; CDR3 protein: CASSLAGGEAYEQYF; CDR3 DNA: TGCGCCAGCAGCTTGGCGGGGGGGGAGGCCTACGAGCAGTACTTC
clone size: few; D gene: TRBD2; J gene: TRBJ2-6; V gene: TRBV18; CDR3 protein: CASSPKAGGSGANVLTF; CDR3 DNA: TGTGCCAGCTCACCAAAGGCGGGAGGCTCTGGGGCCAACGTCCTGACTTTC
clone size: -; D gene: TRBD2; J gene: TRBJ2-5; V gene: TRBV7-9; CDR3 protein: CASSPGTSGPLAQYF; CDR3 DNA: TGTGCCAGCAGCCCCGGGACTAGCGGGCCCCTTGCCCAGTACTTC
clone size: -; D gene: TRBD1; J gene: TRBJ2-1; V gene: TRBV6-5; CDR3 protein: CASSPGTGGYNEQFF; CDR3 DNA: TGTGCCAGCAGTCCCGGGACAGGGGGTTACAATGAGCAGTTCTTC
clone size: -; D gene: TRBD1; J gene: TRBJ1-5; V gene: TRBV6-5; CDR3 protein: CASSKQGYSNQPQHF; CDR3 DNA: TGTGCCAGCAGTAAACAGGGGTACAGCAATCAGCCCCAGCATTTT
clone size: -; D gene: -; J gene: TRBJ2-2; V gene: TRBV5-1; CDR3 protein: CASSYRQTNTGELFF; CDR3 DNA: TGCGCCAGCAGCTACCGACAGACGAACACCGGGGAGCTGTTTTTT
clone size: -; D gene: TRBD1; J gene: TRBJ1-5; V gene: TRBV4-3; CDR3 protein: CASSQDLGQRLQPQHF; CDR3 DNA: TGCGCCAGCAGCCAAGATCTGGGACAGCGCCTTCAGCCCCAGCATTTT
clone size: -; D gene: -; J gene: TRBJ1-3; V gene: TRBV6-6; CDR3 protein: CASSAPSSSGNTIYF; CDR3 DNA: TGTGCCAGCAGTGCCCCCTCCAGCTCTGGAAACACCATATATTTT
clone size: -; D gene: TRBD1; J gene: TRBJ1-3; V gene: TRBV5-1; CDR3 protein: CASSLAGQGAGNTIYF; CDR3 DNA: TGCGCCAGCAGCTTGGCAGGGCAGGGGGCTGGAAACACCATATATTTT
clone size: -; D gene: TRBD2; J gene: TRBJ2-7; V gene: TRBV18; CDR3 protein: CASSPTGTSGAYEQYF; CDR3 DNA: TGTGCCAGCTCACCAACCGGTACTAGCGGGGCCTACGAGCAGTACTTC
clone size: -; D gene: TRBD1; J gene: TRBJ1-5; V gene: TRBV7-6; CDR3 protein: CASSLGDGRGRQPQHF; CDR3 DNA: TGTGCCAGCAGCTTAGGGGACGGCAGGGGGCGTCAGCCCCAGCATTTT
clone size: -; D gene: -; J gene: TRBJ1-5; V gene: TRBV27; CDR3 protein: CASSPGVGVGNQPQHF; CDR3 DNA: TGTGCCAGCTCCCCCGGGGTAGGTGTAGGAAATCAGCCCCAGCATTTT
clone size: -; D gene: TRBD1; J gene: TRBJ2-5; V gene: TRBV11-3; CDR3 protein: CASSPGQGAWQETQYF; CDR3 DNA: TGTGCCAGCAGCCCGGGACAGGGGGCTTGGCAAGAGACCCAGTACTTC
clone size: -; D gene: -; J gene: TRBJ2-7; V gene: TRBV28; CDR3 protein: CASSNRAQVVEQYF; CDR3 DNA: TGTGCCAGCAGCAACAGGGCGCAGGTCGTCGAGCAGTACTTC
clone size: -; D gene: -; J gene: TRBJ1-4; V gene: TRBV5-4; CDR3 protein: CASSLEREGEKLFF; CDR3 DNA: TGTGCCAGCAGCTTGGAGAGGGAGGGGGAAAAACTGTTTTTT
clone size: -; D gene: -; J gene: TRBJ1-1; V gene: TRBV4-1; CDR3 protein: CASSPNSQANTEAFF; CDR3 DNA: TGCGCCAGCAGCCCGAATAGTCAGGCGAACACTGAAGCTTTCTTT
clone size: -; D gene: TRBD2; J gene: TRBJ2-3; V gene: TRBV4-1; CDR3 protein: CASSQTSGSPTDTQYF; CDR3 DNA: TGCGCCAGCAGCCAAACTAGCGGGAGTCCCACAGATACGCAGTATTTT
clone size: -; D gene: -; J gene: TRBJ1-5; V gene: TRBV7-9; CDR3 protein: CASAGGGMGSNQPQHF; CDR3 DNA: TGTGCCAGCGCTGGCGGGGGGATGGGTAGCAATCAGCCCCAGCATTTT
clone size: -; D gene: TRBD1; J gene: TRBJ1-1; V gene: TRBV29-1; CDR3 protein: CSVGDRGRLNTEAFF; CDR3 DNA: TGCAGCGTTGGGGACAGGGGGCGACTGAACACTGAAGCTTTCTTT
clone size: -; D gene: -; J gene: TRBJ1-2; V gene: TRBV15; CDR3 protein: CATSRDQGYGYTF; CDR3 DNA: TGTGCCACCAGCAGGGATCAGGGCTATGGCTACACCTTC
clone size: -; D gene: TRBD1; J gene: TRBJ2-7; V gene: TRBV5-1; CDR3 protein: CASSTKGTGYEQYF; CDR3 DNA: TGCGCCAGCAGCACAAAGGGGACAGGGTACGAGCAGTACTTC
clone size: few; D gene: -; J gene: TRBJ2-7; V gene: TRBV6-5; CDR3 protein: CASSPRSGRNEQYF; CDR3 DNA: TGTGCCAGCAGTCCCCGAAGTGGGCGCAACGAGCAGTACTTC
clone size: -; D gene: TRBD2; J gene: TRBJ2-5; V gene: TRBV9; CDR3 protein: CASSPRALAGGQETQYF; CDR3 DNA: TGTGCCAGCAGCCCGAGGGCGCTAGCGGGGGGACAAGAGACCCAGTACTTC
clone size: -; D gene: TRBD1; J gene: TRBJ1-1; V gene: TRBV19; CDR3 protein: CASSIDLQGAEAFF; CDR3 DNA: TGTGCCAGTAGTATAGATCTACAGGGGGCTGAAGCTTTCTTT
clone size: -; D gene: -; J gene: TRBJ1-1; V gene: TRBV7-8; CDR3 protein: CASSLGSGGVLNTEAFF; CDR3 DNA: TGTGCCAGCAGCTTAGGGTCCGGAGGAGTACTGAACACTGAAGCTTTCTTT
clone size: once; D gene: TRBD1; J gene: TRBJ2-7; V gene: TRBV29-1; CDR3 protein: CSVVAERLGTGMVDEQYF; CDR3 DNA: TGCAGCGTTGTGGCTGAGAGGCTGGGGACAGGGATGGTTGACGAGCAGTACTTC
clone size: -; D gene: -; J gene: TRBJ1-2; V gene: TRBV6-1; CDR3 protein: CASRGWTQPASYTF; CDR3 DNA: TGTGCCAGCAGGGGGTGGACTCAACCCGCCAGCTACACCTTC
clone size: -; D gene: -; J gene: TRBJ1-4; V gene: TRBV6-6; CDR3 protein: CASSYRGGGEKLFF; CDR3 DNA: TGTGCCAGCAGTTACCGGGGTGGTGGTGAAAAACTGTTTTTT
clone size: -; D gene: TRBD2; J gene: TRBJ2-1; V gene: TRBV7-2; CDR3 protein: CASSLSGGAYNEQFF; CDR3 DNA: TGTGCCAGCAGCCTTAGCGGGGGCGCCTACAATGAGCAGTTCTTC
clone size: -; D gene: TRBD1; J gene: TRBJ2-7; V gene: TRBV28; CDR3 protein: CASSVDRGLYEQYF; CDR3 DNA: TGTGCCAGCAGTGTGGACAGGGGGCTATACGAGCAGTACTTC
clone size: -; D gene: -; J gene: TRBJ1-5; V gene: TRBV7-9; CDR3 protein: CASSTGSNQPQHF; CDR3 DNA: TGTGCCAGCAGCACCGGGTCCAATCAGCCCCAGCATTTT
clone size: few; D gene: -; J gene: TRBJ2-2; V gene: TRBV11-2; CDR3 protein: CASSRQASANTGELFF; CDR3 DNA: TGTGCCAGCAGCCGACAAGCTTCCGCGAACACCGGGGAGCTGTTTTTT
clone size: few; D gene: -; J gene: TRBJ2-7; V gene: TRBV11-2; CDR3 protein: CASAGYYEQYF; CDR3 DNA: TGTGCCAGCGCGGGGTACTACGAGCAGTACTTC
clone size: -; D gene: TRBD1; J gene: TRBJ2-3; V gene: TRBV7-9; CDR3 protein: CSSSYRQGGPDTQYF; CDR3 DNA: TGTTCCAGCAGCTACCGACAGGGTGGACCAGATACGCAGTATTTT
clone size: -; D gene: -; J gene: TRBJ1-1; V gene: TRBV28; CDR3 protein: CASSLDREGYTEAFF; CDR3 DNA: TGTGCCAGCAGCCTAGATAGGGAGGGGTACACTGAAGCTTTCTTT
clone size: -; D gene: TRBD2; J gene: TRBJ2-7; V gene: TRBV7-9; CDR3 protein: CASSIAGGSEQYF; CDR3 DNA: TGTGCCAGCAGCATAGCGGGCGGGAGTGAGCAGTACTTC